The present TCR beta chain was sequenced within a study of blood T cells in healthy people across ages. Germline-derived CDR1 and CDR2 are MNHEY and SVGAGI. Trimming left V 1 base short and J 3 bases short, with 9 bases between. The CDR3 is 15 residues long. With a J-beta primer mix and a sample-barcoded 5' primer, a second PCR ran about 6 to 11 cycles. MiXCR, applied by TCRdb to the 5' RACE reads, yields one record per CDR3 protein. Counted here are 700,000 or so distinct CDR3 sequences, 20% to 25% occurring once; the ten biggest clones make up 22%. The study recruited healthy Caucasian donors from Russia who were aged about 6 to 90.

The sequence derives from a man aged 70-80 years in good health. The chain carries TRBV6-5 and TRBJ1-4; a weak D match, TRBD1 (5 bases). Input material: blood. CDR3 sequence: CASSYLGLSNEKLFF. The CDR3 DNA is TGTGCCAGCAGTTACTTGGGACTGTCTAATGAAAAACTGTTTTTT.